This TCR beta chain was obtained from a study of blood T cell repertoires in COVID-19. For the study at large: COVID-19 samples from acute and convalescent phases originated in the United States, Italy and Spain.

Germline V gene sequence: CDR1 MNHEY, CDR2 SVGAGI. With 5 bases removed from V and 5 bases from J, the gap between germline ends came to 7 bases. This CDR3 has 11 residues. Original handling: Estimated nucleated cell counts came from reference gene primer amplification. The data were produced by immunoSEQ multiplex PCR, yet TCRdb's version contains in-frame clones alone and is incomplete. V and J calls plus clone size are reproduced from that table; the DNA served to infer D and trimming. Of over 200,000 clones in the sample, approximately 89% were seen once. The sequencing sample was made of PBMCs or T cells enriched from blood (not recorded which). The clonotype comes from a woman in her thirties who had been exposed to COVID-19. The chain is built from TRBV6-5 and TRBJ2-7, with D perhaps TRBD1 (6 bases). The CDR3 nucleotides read TGTGCCAGCAGTCGACAGGACGAGCAGTACTTC. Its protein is CASSRQDEQYF.